The present entry profiles one TCR beta chain with its context. Seattle patients were enrolled while actively infected and followed longitudinally. V lost 1 base and J lost 5, with 11 bases in between. CDR3 length equals 14 residues. Germline assignment: CDR1 MGHRA and CDR2 YSYEKL. This sample stems from a study of blood T cell repertoires in COVID-19. Study information: Acute-phase and convalescent COVID-19 samples originated in the United States, Italy and Spain.

Per the authors' pipeline: How many nucleated cells were present was estimated from reference gene primer amplification. Libraries were prepared by immunoSEQ multiplex PCR; TCRdb keeps only in-frame clonotypes and omits some of them. V, J and clone size reflect that table, while D and trimming were determined from the DNA. Of approximately 200,000 clones in the sample, around 84% were seen once. The sequenced sample consisted of peripheral blood. The chain links TRBV4-1 to TRBJ1-2, with D possibly matching TRBD1 (5 bases). This sequence was found in a woman of 80 years or more with COVID-19, enrolled during active disease. In nucleotides, the CDR3 is TGCGCCAGCAGCCAAGTGCAGGGAGGGTATGGCTACACCTTC. This codes for CASSQVQGGYGYTF.